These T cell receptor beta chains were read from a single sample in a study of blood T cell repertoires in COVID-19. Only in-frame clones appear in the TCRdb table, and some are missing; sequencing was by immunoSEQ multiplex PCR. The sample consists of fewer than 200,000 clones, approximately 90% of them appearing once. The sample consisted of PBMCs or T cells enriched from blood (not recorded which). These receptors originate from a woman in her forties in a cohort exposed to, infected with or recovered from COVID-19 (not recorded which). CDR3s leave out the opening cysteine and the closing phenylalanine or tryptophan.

CDR3 protein: ASRLSGTGELF
J gene: TRBJ2-2
V gene: TRBV4-1
CDR3 length: 11

CDR3 protein: ASSLADRAYEQF
J gene: TRBJ2-1
V gene: TRBV5-1
CDR3 length: 12

CDR3 protein: ATQQGANSPLH
J gene: TRBJ1-6
V gene: TRBV10-2
CDR3 length: 11

CDR3 protein: ASSEGAGRNYGYT
J gene: TRBJ1-2
V gene: TRBV6-1
CDR3 length: 13

CDR3 protein: ASSEYGQGGKLF
J gene: TRBJ1-4
V gene: TRBV2
CDR3 length: 12

CDR3 protein: ASSLNGPYNEQF
J gene: TRBJ2-1
V gene: TRBV5-1
CDR3 length: 12

CDR3 protein: ASSLLGGGPTDTQY
J gene: TRBJ2-3
V gene: TRBV11-2
CDR3 length: 14

CDR3 protein: ASSLLQGSYTEAF
J gene: TRBJ1-1
V gene: TRBV28
CDR3 length: 13

CDR3 protein: ASAEPGVHEQY
J gene: TRBJ2-7
V gene: TRBV2
CDR3 length: 11

CDR3 protein: ASSYGPGVTEAF
J gene: TRBJ1-1
V gene: TRBV28
CDR3 length: 12

CDR3 protein: ASSVGTGVLLEQY
J gene: TRBJ2-7
V gene: TRBV9
CDR3 length: 13

CDR3 protein: ASSLAGRSNNEQF
J gene: TRBJ2-1
V gene: TRBV28
CDR3 length: 13

CDR3 protein: ASSWGGNYGYT
J gene: TRBJ1-2
V gene: TRBV12-3/TRBV12-4
CDR3 length: 11

CDR3 protein: ASSLTADTGELF
J gene: TRBJ2-2
V gene: TRBV11-2
CDR3 length: 12

CDR3 protein: ASSGTFNYGYT
J gene: TRBJ1-2
V gene: TRBV28
CDR3 length: 11

CDR3 protein: ASNQRGRPYEQY
J gene: TRBJ2-7
V gene: TRBV27
CDR3 length: 12

CDR3 protein: ASSYAAEAF
J gene: TRBJ1-1
V gene: TRBV6-5
CDR3 length: 9

CDR3 protein: ASSDHTGGSYNEQF
J gene: TRBJ2-1
V gene: TRBV6-4
CDR3 length: 14

CDR3 protein: ASSILVSDTQY
J gene: TRBJ2-3
V gene: TRBV19
CDR3 length: 11

CDR3 protein: ASSPPGNTLH
J gene: TRBJ1-6
V gene: TRBV7-2
CDR3 length: 10

CDR3 protein: ASSPRDRGYTEAF
J gene: TRBJ1-1
V gene: TRBV6-5
CDR3 length: 13

CDR3 protein: ASSIGQGSEKLF
J gene: TRBJ1-4
V gene: TRBV19
CDR3 length: 12

CDR3 protein: ASSEGGSGELF
J gene: TRBJ2-2
V gene: TRBV10-2
CDR3 length: 11

CDR3 protein: ASSLRVWAGEGRETQY
J gene: TRBJ2-5
V gene: TRBV7-2
CDR3 length: 16

CDR3 protein: ASSRAFRQPQH
J gene: TRBJ1-5
V gene: TRBV7-2
CDR3 length: 11

CDR3 protein: ASSMGGGFNTEAF
J gene: TRBJ1-1
V gene: TRBV19
CDR3 length: 13

CDR3 protein: ASSQGYDGTNTGELF
J gene: TRBJ2-2
V gene: TRBV4-2
CDR3 length: 15

CDR3 protein: ASSLSGRGQF
J gene: TRBJ2-1
V gene: TRBV5-6
CDR3 length: 10

CDR3 protein: ASSLLLVADTQY
J gene: TRBJ2-3
V gene: TRBV19
CDR3 length: 12

CDR3 protein: ASSSDTWYTGELF
J gene: TRBJ2-2
V gene: TRBV5-5
CDR3 length: 13

CDR3 protein: ASSYDLLDKKLF
J gene: TRBJ1-4
V gene: TRBV6-5
CDR3 length: 12

CDR3 protein: ASSESAVSSYNEQF
J gene: TRBJ2-1
V gene: TRBV10-1
CDR3 length: 14

CDR3 protein: ASSLDTASSYNSPLH
J gene: TRBJ1-6
V gene: TRBV11-2
CDR3 length: 15

CDR3 protein: ASSLWAGSGNTIY
J gene: TRBJ1-3
V gene: TRBV27
CDR3 length: 13

CDR3 protein: ASGQDRVGGYT
J gene: TRBJ1-2
V gene: TRBV11-3
CDR3 length: 11

CDR3 protein: ASSHPDRELDEQY
J gene: TRBJ2-7
V gene: TRBV28
CDR3 length: 13

CDR3 protein: SARQGQGSGYT
J gene: TRBJ1-2
V gene: TRBV29-1
CDR3 length: 11

CDR3 protein: ASSDPTGGGYGYT
J gene: TRBJ1-2
V gene: TRBV6-1
CDR3 length: 13

CDR3 protein: ASSYWPREGSSYEQY
J gene: TRBJ2-7
V gene: TRBV6-2/TRBV6-3
CDR3 length: 15

CDR3 protein: ASSLGTGEAF
J gene: TRBJ1-1
V gene: TRBV6-2/TRBV6-3
CDR3 length: 10

CDR3 protein: ASSSGTGVHEQY
J gene: TRBJ2-7
V gene: TRBV5-6
CDR3 length: 12

CDR3 protein: SMRSGNYNEQF
J gene: TRBJ2-1
V gene: TRBV29-1
CDR3 length: 11

CDR3 protein: ASSGTTLNEKLF
J gene: TRBJ1-4
V gene: TRBV7-9
CDR3 length: 12

CDR3 protein: RAVSGYEQY
J gene: TRBJ2-7
V gene: TRBV20-1
CDR3 length: 9

CDR3 protein: ASSIWRGRGTGELF
J gene: TRBJ2-2
V gene: TRBV7-8
CDR3 length: 14

CDR3 protein: ASSDRGPQPQH
J gene: TRBJ1-5
V gene: TRBV12-3/TRBV12-4
CDR3 length: 11

CDR3 protein: ATSRAPGPYTQY
J gene: TRBJ2-3
V gene: TRBV15
CDR3 length: 12